This TCR beta chain came from a study of naive and memory T cell subsets. Study outcomes and limitations: The RNA method is potentially sensitive to activation and differentiation changes.

A UMI-containing oligonucleotide was joined by 3' ligation to the TCR cDNA template. Whole blood, 2.5 ml, came from adult healthy volunteers. Input was about 1 to 1,100 ng of DNase-treated total RNA without cell sorting. This CDR3 spans 16 amino acids. The V end lost 4 bases, the J end lost 2 bases, and 20 bases lay between the germline ends. From germline, CDR1 is SQVTM and CDR2 ANQGSEA. Four PCR rounds used nested alpha and beta constant region primers plus the SP2 primer. Alpha and beta constant region primers primed reverse transcription for blood and skin samples. TCRdb re-derived calls from the 5' RACE reads in MiXCR, one entry per CDR3 protein. The top ten hold 9.8% of the sample, which has around 56,000 distinct CDR3 sequences, 7.6% seen once. The table lists this clonotype with many counts. Its matching antigen is unknown.

The V call is TRBV29-1, the J call TRBJ1-2, with a possible D match to TRBD1 (5 bases). The receptor was isolated from a female donor in good health. This chain's CDR3 is CSVGGGRGGLNYGYTF. The CDR3 nucleotides are TGCAGCGTTGGGGGAGGACGGGGCGGTCTCAACTATGGCTACACCTTC.